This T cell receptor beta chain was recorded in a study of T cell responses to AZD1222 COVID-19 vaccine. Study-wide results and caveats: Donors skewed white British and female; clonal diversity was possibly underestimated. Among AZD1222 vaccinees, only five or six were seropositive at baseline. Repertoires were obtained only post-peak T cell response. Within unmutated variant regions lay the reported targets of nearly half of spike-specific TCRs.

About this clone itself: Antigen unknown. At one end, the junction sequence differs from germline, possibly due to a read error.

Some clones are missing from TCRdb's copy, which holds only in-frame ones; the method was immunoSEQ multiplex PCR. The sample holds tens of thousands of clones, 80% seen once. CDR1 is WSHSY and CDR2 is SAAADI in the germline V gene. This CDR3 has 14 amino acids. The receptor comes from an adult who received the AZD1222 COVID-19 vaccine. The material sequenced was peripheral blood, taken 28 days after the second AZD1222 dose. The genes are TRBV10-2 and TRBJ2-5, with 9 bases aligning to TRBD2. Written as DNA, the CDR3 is TGCGCCAGCTGTGAGGCGGGGGGGCGGGAGACCCAGTACTTC. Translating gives CASCEAGGRETQYF.